This T cell receptor (beta chain) was sequenced in a study of cytomegalovirus exposure and HLA in healthy donors. Study overall: Some 77 million unique TCRs from HLA-typed donors were held in an early release of data. Assignment to the Caucasian-associated ancestry cluster applied to roughly 80% of the approximately 400 genotyped donors. Regarding the study as a whole: It is likely that the observed cluster of highly shared sequence variants was a sequencing artifact. By a later analysis, the bulk of CMV-associated TCR beta chains appeared HLA-restricted.

It was with 60 Vbeta and 13 Jbeta primers that the PCR ran. This table comes from immunoSEQ multiplex PCR, and its TCRdb copy is limited to in-frame clones, with some not included. The profile shows about 150,000 clones, approximately 80% of them singletons. Regarding this clone: What it binds is not known.

This CDR3 contains 14 residues. V lost 7 bases and J 8 bases, leaving 17 bases between the germline ends. Looked up from germline, CDR1 is SNHLY and CDR2 is FYNNEI. The gene calls are TRBV2 and TRBJ1-4; D is possibly TRBD1 (6 bases). The source of this sequence is a man aged 25 to 45 in good health and CMV-seronegative. Sequencing input: PBMCs. CDR3 coding DNA: TGTGCCAGCAAGGACAGTCCGACTTGGGAAAAACTGTTTTTT. This sequence encodes CASKDSPTWEKLFF.